This TCR beta chain was recorded in a study of T cell clones after liver transplantation. The CDR3 totals 15 residues. Looked up from germline, CDR1 is SGHNT and CDR2 is YYREEE (reference sequence). Trimming shortened V by 2 bases and J by 4 bases, and 13 bases separated the two germline ends. Sequencing was performed with immunoSEQ multiplex PCR; in TCRdb, only in-frame clones are kept and a portion is missing. The sample records 75,000 to 95,000 clones, under 90% being singletons. The V call is TRBV5-4, the J call TRBJ1-3; D is possibly TRBD1 (6 bases). This TCR derives from a human patient who received a liver transplant. T cells may partly derive from the graft donor. The sample here was CD4+ T cells from blood, taken 48 months after liver transplant. CDR3 amino acids: CASSFMGGIGNTIYF. The CDR3 DNA sequence: TGTGCCAGCAGCTTCATGGGGGGCATCGGAAACACCATATATTTT.